These 27 T cell receptor beta chains came from one sample sequenced in a study of PD-L1 blockade in urothelial cancer. Profiled with immunoSEQ multiplex PCR; TCRdb holds only in-frame clones, not every one. The sample carries about 38,000 clones, 82% recorded once. This specimen was PBMCs, taken around atezolizumab (anti-PD-L1) treatment. These receptors originate from a man between 60 and 75 years old with urothelial cancer.

This rearrangement joins TRBV5-1 to TRBJ1-4; D uncertain. V lost 4 bases to trimming and J lost 1 base, with 11 bases between them. This CDR3 comprises 15 residues. The V gene's germline CDR1 is SGHRS and CDR2 YFSETQ. CDR3 nucleotides: TGCGCCAGCAGCGCGAACCTCAAAACTAATGAAAAACTGTTTTTT. Translation: CASSANLKTNEKLFF.

This clone was counted between two and nine times. This chain links TRBV18 with TRBJ2-7, with a tentative D call TRBD1 (6 bases). This CDR3 comprises 15 residues. Germline V gives CDR1 KGHSH, CDR2 LQKENI. With 3 bases removed from V and 5 bases from J, the gap between germline ends came to 17 bases. CDR3 region: CASSPQGRSGDEQYF. DNA for the CDR3: TGTGCCAGCTCACCGCAGGGGCGCAGCGGCGACGAGCAGTACTTC.

This chain links TRBV27 with TRBJ1-5; D is undetermined. CDR3 length: 14 residues. The germline V gene encodes CDR1 MNHEY and CDR2 SMNVEV (reference sequence). Trimming removed 0 bases at V and 5 bases at J, with 8 bases between. The CDR3 coding sequence is TGTGCCAGCAGTTTATCCATGAGAGATCAGCCCCAGCATTTT. It specifies CASSLSMRDQPQHF.

This clone was picked up a small number of times. The V call is TRBV28, the J call TRBJ1-6, with D possibly matching TRBD1 (6 bases). Trimming cost V 6 bases and J 0 bases, with 9 bases left between them. CDR3 length equals 15 residues. Germline values: CDR1 MDHEN, CDR2 SYDVKM. CDR3 region: CASRGGSSYNSPLHF. The CDR3 DNA follows: TGTGCCAGCAGAGGGGGAAGCTCCTATAATTCACCCCTCCACTTT.

The CDR3 sequence is CASGAQGLDTEAFF. In DNA form, the CDR3 reads TGCGCCAGCGGTGCACAGGGGTTGGACACTGAAGCTTTCTTT. The genes are TRBV5-1 and TRBJ1-1; TRBD1 aligns across 7 bases. The length of the CDR3 is 14 residues. V lost 7 bases, J lost 3 bases, and 9 bases stayed unmatched. Germline CDR1 and CDR2: SGHRS and YFSETQ.

V and J are TRBV30 and TRBJ2-3; D call uncertain. The V and J ends lost 1 base and 6 bases respectively, with 8 bases between them. Germline-derived CDR1 and CDR2 are GTSNPN and SVGIG (reference sequence). There are 12 residues in the CDR3. This chain's CDR3 is CAWSESRDTQYF. The CDR3 nucleotides read TGTGCCTGGAGTGAGTCCCGGGATACGCAGTATTTT.

The chain couples TRBV7-2 to TRBJ2-4, with TRBD2 matching over 8 bases. The length of the CDR3 is 15 residues. Germline assignment: CDR1 SGHTA and CDR2 FQGNSA. V was clipped by 2 bases and J by 3 bases; unmatched bases: 3. The CDR3 region has the DNA TGTGCCAGCAGCTTATTTAGCGGGGTCAAAAACATTCAGTACTTC. The encoded protein is CASSLFSGVKNIQYF.

This chain uses TRBV28 with TRBJ2-3; D gene uncertain. CDR3 length equals 11 residues. V lost 8 bases and J lost 6, with 9 bases in between. CDR1 MDHEN and CDR2 SYDVKM come from the germline V gene. For the CDR3, the DNA is TGTGCCAGCGGGCCCTTCGATACGCAGTATTTT. Its protein is CASGPFDTQYF.

The rearrangement uses TRBV5-8 and TRBJ2-3; D is perhaps TRBD2 (5 bases). V was cut by 0 bases and J by 0 bases, with 14 bases left in between. Germline V gene sequence: CDR1 SGHTS, CDR2 YDEGEE. The CDR3 contains 17 residues. CDR3 amino acids: CASSLDRGRASTDTQYF. The CDR3 nucleotides read TGTGCCAGCAGCTTGGACCGGGGTAGAGCTAGCACAGATACGCAGTATTTT.

This chain uses TRBV7-9 with TRBJ2-5, with 9 bases fitting TRBD2. CDR3 size: 13 residues. The V gene's germline CDR1 is SEHNR and CDR2 FQNEAQ (reference sequence). V dropped 6 bases and J dropped 4; count of bases not matched to a gene: 3. The CDR3 here is CASRGLAAETQYF. Here the CDR3 DNA reads TGTGCCAGCAGGGGACTAGCCGCAGAGACCCAGTACTTC.

V is TRBV2 and J is TRBJ1-1; D may be TRBD1 (6 bases). The CDR3 has 13 amino acids. Germline assignment: CDR1 SNHLY and CDR2 FYNNEI. V lost 3 bases, J lost 8 bases, and 13 bases lay in between. In DNA form, the CDR3 reads TGTGCCAGCAGTGAGCAGGACAGCACCGAAGCTTTCTTT. Translation: CASSEQDSTEAFF.

The V call is TRBV9, the J call TRBJ2-2; maybe TRBD1 (9 bases). The germline V and J ends were trimmed by 7 bases and 7 bases, with 20 bases remaining between them. From germline, CDR1 is SGDLS and CDR2 YYNGEE. The CDR3 loop spans 15 amino acids. This CDR3 reads CASRAGGQGSGELFF. The CDR3 DNA reads TGTGCCAGCCGGGCGGGGGGACAGGGAAGCGGGGAGCTGTTTTTT.

J is TRBJ1-1 and V is TRBV6-5, with D unresolved. This CDR3 region has 15 residues. Germline CDR1 MNHEY, CDR2 SVGAGI. V was clipped by 0 bases and J by 1 base, with 9 bases between them. The CDR3 loop is CASSYSYEGNTEAFF. The CDR3 DNA reads TGTGCCAGCAGTTACTCGTACGAGGGGAACACTGAAGCTTTCTTT.

The chain is built from TRBV28 and TRBJ1-5; a weak D match, TRBD1 (5 bases). The germline V gene has CDR1 MDHEN and CDR2 SYDVKM. The CDR3 runs 15 residues. V lost 1 base and J 5 bases, leaving 12 bases between the germline ends. The CDR3 is CASSLLGRADQPQHF. CDR3 in DNA: TGTGCCAGCAGTTTATTGGGCAGGGCTGATCAGCCCCAGCATTTT.

The gene calls are TRBV19 and TRBJ1-3; D is unclear. The CDR3 consists of 14 residues. Trimming took off 3 bases at V and 0 bases at J, with 6 bases between the two ends. Germline loops: CDR1 LNHDA, CDR2 SQIVND (reference sequence). The CDR3 coding sequence is TGTGCCAGTAGTATGGGCCCCTCTGGAAACACCATATATTTT. Its translation: CASSMGPSGNTIYF.

The chain employs TRBV7-8 and TRBJ1-4, with 8 bases matching TRBD1. Germline trimming cut 2 bases from V and 7 bases from J; bases unmatched to any gene: 6. The CDR3 has 15 amino acids. Germline CDR1 reads SGHVS; CDR2 reads FQNEAQ. DNA of the CDR3: TGTGCCAGCAGCTTATCCAGGGGGCCTGGTGAAAAACTGTTTTTT. Protein product: CASSLSRGPGEKLFF.

The rearrangement uses TRBV28 and TRBJ1-2; D is perhaps TRBD1 (5 bases). There are 13 residues in the CDR3. Germline V gene data show CDR1 as MDHEN and CDR2 as SYDVKM. Trimming removed 10 bases at V and 0 bases at J, with 12 bases between. Here the CDR3 reads CATSQGTNYGYTF. DNA of the CDR3: TGTGCCACCAGCCAGGGCACTAACTATGGCTACACCTTC.

V and J are TRBV14 and TRBJ2-7; D is perhaps TRBD2 (5 bases). The CDR3 consists of 13 residues. Trimming removed 4 bases from V and 3 bases from J, with 10 bases in between. Germline assignment: CDR1 SGHDN and CDR2 FVKESK. Here the CDR3 DNA reads TGTGCCAGCAGCCTTGACGGACTCTACGAGCAGTACTTC. As protein: CASSLDGLYEQYF.

The rearrangement joins TRBV7-2 to TRBJ2-1; TRBD2 agrees at 8 bases. CDR3 size: 15 residues. J was trimmed by 5 bases and V by 1 base; bases with no gene match: 4. Germline lookup yields CDR1 SGHTA and CDR2 FQGNSA. CDR3 region: CASSLGPGGNNEQFF. The CDR3 DNA follows: TGTGCCAGCAGCTTAGGGCCGGGGGGGAACAATGAGCAGTTCTTC.

The V and J genes are TRBV6-1 and TRBJ2-1; possible D gene TRBD2, 5 bases. This CDR3 is built from 15 residues. V was trimmed by 3 bases and J by 9 bases, leaving 18 bases between them. Germline V gene lookup returns CDR1 MNHNS and CDR2 SASEGT. The CDR3 DNA reads as TGTGCCAGCAGTGACTATGCCGGGGTAGGTAGTGAGCAGTTCTTC. It codes for CASSDYAGVGSEQFF.

The count of this clone is one. V usage is TRBV11-2 and J usage is TRBJ2-7, with 10 bases identical to TRBD1. V lost 6 bases, J lost 4 bases, and 0 bases stayed unmatched. CDR3 length equals 12 residues. Looked up from germline, CDR1 is SGHAT and CDR2 is FQNNGV. CDR3 coding DNA: TGTGCCAGCAGGGACAGGGGGTACGAGCAGTACTTC. Translation: CASRDRGYEQYF.

This sequence joins TRBV30 and TRBJ2-1; maybe TRBD2 (5 bases). Trimming took 4 bases from V and 7 from J, leaving 8 bases between them. Germline CDR1 and CDR2: GTSNPN and SVGIG (reference sequence). CDR3 length equals 11 residues. Here the CDR3 reads CAWTAGNEQFF. Written as DNA, the CDR3 is TGTGCCTGGACCGCGGGTAATGAGCAGTTCTTC.

The rearrangement links TRBV28 to TRBJ2-3; 10 bases line up with TRBD2. Unmatched junction bases numbered 9, after V lost 5 bases and J lost 1 base. The CDR3 runs 17 residues. Germline V CDR1 and CDR2: MDHEN, SYDVKM. In nucleotides, the CDR3 is TGTGCCAGCAGTCCAATGACTAGCGGGTTACGCACAGATACGCAGTATTTT. It yields the protein CASSPMTSGLRTDTQYF.

This chain connects TRBV13 to TRBJ1-1; no reliable D call. The germline V gene encodes CDR1 PRHDT and CDR2 FYEKMQ (reference sequence). This CDR3 is 17 amino acids long. Trimming pared 3 bases from V and 4 bases from J, leaving 21 bases between. The CDR3 DNA is TGTGCCAGCAGCTTTTGGACCCCGAGGGCTACTAGCACTGAAGCTTTCTTT. The encoded protein is CASSFWTPRATSTEAFF.

The chain couples TRBV11-2 to TRBJ1-2; TRBD1 agrees at 8 bases. The junction had 8 bases not matched to a gene; V was cut back by 4 bases and J by 4 bases. The germline gives CDR1 SGHAT, CDR2 FQNNGV. The CDR3 extends over 15 amino acids. CDR3 nucleotides: TGTGCCAGCAGCTCCGGACAGGGAGGTAGCTATGGCTACACCTTC. This sequence encodes CASSSGQGGSYGYTF.

V gene TRBV28 combines with J gene TRBJ1-1; D ambiguous. The CDR3 length is 13 residues. Per the germline V gene, CDR1 is MDHEN and CDR2 is SYDVKM. Between the trimmed V and J ends, which lost 7 bases and 0 bases, there was a span of 9 bases. The CDR3, as DNA: TGTGCCAGCATCCCGGAGATGAACACTGAAGCTTTCTTT. Protein: CASIPEMNTEAFF.

The CDR3 spells CASSPPGSFSYEQYF. The CDR3 bases are TGTGCCAGCAGTCCACCCGGGTCCTTCTCCTACGAGCAGTACTTC. This chain joins TRBV28 and TRBJ2-7; D gene unclear. Germline V gene data show CDR1 as MDHEN and CDR2 as SYDVKM. CDR3 length: 15 amino acids. V lost 5 bases, J lost 0 bases, and 14 bases lay in between.